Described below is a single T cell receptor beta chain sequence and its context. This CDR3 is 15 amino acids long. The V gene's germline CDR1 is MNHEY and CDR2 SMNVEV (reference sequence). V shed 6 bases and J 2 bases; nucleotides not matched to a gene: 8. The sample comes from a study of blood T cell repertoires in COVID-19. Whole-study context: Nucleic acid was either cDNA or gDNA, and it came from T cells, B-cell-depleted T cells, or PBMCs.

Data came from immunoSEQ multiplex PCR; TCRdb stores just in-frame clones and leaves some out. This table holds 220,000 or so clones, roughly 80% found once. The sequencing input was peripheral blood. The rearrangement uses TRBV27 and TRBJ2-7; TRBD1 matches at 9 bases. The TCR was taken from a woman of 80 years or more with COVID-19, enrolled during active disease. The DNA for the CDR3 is TGTGCCAGCAGCCGGGGACAGGGCTTTACCTACGAGCAGTACTTC. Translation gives CASSRGQGFTYEQYF.